A selection of T cell receptor beta chains follows, all from one sample in a study of sequential checkpoint blockade in melanoma. TCRdb's copy holds only in-frame clones and misses some; the assay was immunoSEQ multiplex PCR. The repertoire holds about 20,000 clones, with just under 75% as singletons. The sequencing here drew on CD8+ T cells sorted from blood (inferred from file names), taken from a patient given nivolumab and ipilimumab in sequence. Receptor source: a human donor with melanoma. Each CDR3 is given with its conserved first and last residue. The D gene is left open where the match is weak. Not all rows give a size; the values are once, few, many and, for expanded clones, a class.

j_gene	v_gene	abundance	d_gene	CDR3aa	CDR3nt
TRBJ2-7	TRBV30	NA	NA	CAWSRKTSTYEQYF	TGTGCCTGGAGTCGGAAAACTAGCACCTACGAGCAGTACTTC
TRBJ2-7	TRBV19	NA	NA	CASSIPSTSIAPDYEQYF	TGTGCCAGTAGTATTCCCTCTACTAGCATCGCCCCCGACTACGAGCAGTACTTC
TRBJ1-2	TRBV28	NA	TRBD1	CASSLLGQGMRFGYTF	TGTGCCAGCAGTTTATTGGGACAGGGAATGAGGTTTGGCTACACCTTC
TRBJ2-3	TRBV7-9	NA	NA	CASNLQTGDTQYF	TGTGCCAGCAACCTCCAAACAGGCGATACGCAGTATTTT
TRBJ2-3	TRBV9	NA	NA	CASKEEDPADTQYF	TGTGCCAGCAAGGAGGAGGACCCGGCGGATACGCAGTATTTT
TRBJ2-5	TRBV28	few	NA	CASSLGLSKTQYF	TGTGCCAGCAGTTTAGGACTTTCCAAGACCCAGTACTTC
TRBJ1-5	TRBV5-5	NA	TRBD1	CASSLGGQGAQPQHF	TGTGCCAGCAGCTTGGGAGGACAGGGGGCGCAGCCCCAGCATTTT
TRBJ2-5	TRBV28	once	TRBD1	CASSSRTGAKLETQYF	TGTGCCAGCAGTTCCCGGACAGGGGCCAAGCTAGAGACCCAGTACTTC
TRBJ2-3	TRBV9	few	TRBD2	CASSVASGGIADTQYF	TGTGCCAGCAGCGTAGCCAGCGGGGGAATCGCAGATACGCAGTATTTT
TRBJ1-2	TRBV7-8	NA	NA	CASSPGGEEWGYTF	TGTGCCAGCAGCCCGGGGGGGGAAGAGTGGGGCTACACCTTC
TRBJ2-1	TRBV30	once	TRBD1	CAWSMGQGINEQFF	TGTGCCTGGAGTATGGGACAGGGGATCAATGAGCAGTTCTTC
TRBJ2-3	TRBV14	NA	NA	CASSQRGGLTDTQYF	TGTGCCAGCAGCCAAAGGGGGGGTCTCACAGATACGCAGTATTTT
TRBJ2-4	TRBV7-9	NA	NA	CASSTPRTAQLAKNIQYF	TGTGCCAGCAGTACTCCAAGGACTGCCCAGTTAGCCAAAAACATTCAGTACTTC
TRBJ2-7	TRBV4-3	NA	TRBD2	CASSPSGTTRYEQYF	TGCGCCAGCAGTCCATCCGGGACTACCCGCTACGAGCAGTACTTC
TRBJ2-7	TRBV28	NA	TRBD1	CASSLGQTYEQYF	TGTGCCAGCAGTTTGGGACAGACCTACGAGCAGTACTTC
TRBJ1-1	TRBV30	NA	TRBD1	CAWSWGTGYTEAFF	TGTGCCTGGAGTTGGGGGACAGGATACACTGAAGCTTTCTTT
TRBJ2-7	TRBV5-6	NA	NA	CASSPPDRREQYF	TGTGCCAGCAGCCCCCCGGACAGACGCGAGCAGTACTTC
TRBJ1-1	TRBV9	NA	NA	CASSAQEMNTEAFF	TGTGCCAGCAGCGCCCAAGAGATGAACACTGAAGCTTTCTTT
TRBJ2-2	TRBV6-6	NA	NA	CASSYSLQGPGELFF	TGTGCCAGCAGTTACTCGTTACAGGGACCCGGGGAGCTGTTTTTT
TRBJ2-7	TRBV19	few	TRBD1	CASSIQGAYDEQYF	TGTGCCAGTAGTATACAGGGGGCTTACGACGAGCAGTACTTC
TRBJ1-1	TRBV5-1	NA	TRBD1	CASSLVGVAGGLAGAFF	TGCGCCAGCAGCTTAGTAGGGGTAGCAGGGGGACTGGCGGGAGCTTTCTTT
TRBJ2-5	TRBV9	NA	NA	CASTPRDIQETQYF	TGTGCCAGCACCCCAAGGGACATCCAAGAGACCCAGTACTTC
TRBJ1-3	TRBV19	NA	NA	CASSIDPRVVSGNTIYF	TGTGCCAGTAGTATTGATCCTCGAGTGGTCTCTGGAAACACCATATATTTT
TRBJ2-3	TRBV7-3	NA	TRBD2	CASSLTPSGSQYF	TGTGCCAGCAGCTTAACGCCCAGCGGGAGTCAGTATTTT
TRBJ1-4	TRBV27	few	NA	CASSPGMGGEKLFF	TGTGCCAGCAGTCCCGGGATGGGAGGGGAAAAACTGTTTTTT
TRBJ2-7	TRBV7-6	NA	NA	CASSSSIIYEQYF	TGTGCCAGCAGCTCCAGTATCATCTACGAGCAGTACTTC
TRBJ2-7	TRBV25-1	NA	TRBD1	CASSGRDRPTYEQYF	TGTGCCAGCAGTGGACGGGACAGGCCGACCTACGAGCAGTACTTC
TRBJ2-3	TRBV27	few	NA	CASSPPPGVSTDTQYF	TGTGCCAGCAGTCCCCCCCCAGGGGTTAGCACAGATACGCAGTATTTT
TRBJ2-7	TRBV28	once	TRBD1	CASSNPGQGYYEQYF	TGTGCCAGCAGTAATCCGGGACAGGGGTACTACGAGCAGTACTTC
TRBJ2-1	TRBV27	NA	NA	CASSLMGGPYNEQFF	TGTGCCAGCAGTTTAATGGGGGGGCCCTACAATGAGCAGTTCTTC
TRBJ2-1	TRBV27	NA	TRBD2	CASRRLAGDTNGEQFF	TGTGCCAGCAGACGACTAGCGGGAGATACAAATGGTGAGCAGTTCTTC
TRBJ1-4	TRBV4-3	NA	NA	CASSQDQGIWNEKLFF	TGCGCCAGCAGCCAAGACCAGGGAATATGGAATGAAAAACTGTTTTTT
TRBJ1-1	TRBV27	NA	NA	CASSLSGGNTEAFF	TGTGCCAGCAGTTTATCGGGGGGGAACACTGAAGCTTTCTTT
TRBJ1-2	TRBV4-3	NA	NA	CASSQDSGNYGYTF	TGCGCCAGCAGCCAAGATTCCGGGAACTATGGCTACACCTTC
TRBJ1-2	TRBV6-5	NA	TRBD1	CASSWTGEGVYGYTF	TGTGCCAGCAGTTGGACAGGGGAAGGGGTCTATGGCTACACCTTC
TRBJ1-4	TRBV5-5	NA	TRBD1	CASSPRTGTGESNEKLFF	TGTGCCAGCAGCCCAAGAACCGGGACAGGGGAGTCTAATGAAAAACTGTTTTTT
TRBJ1-2	TRBV9	NA	TRBD1	CASRGQGAGGYTF	TGTGCCAGCAGGGGACAGGGGGCCGGTGGCTACACCTTC
TRBJ1-5	TRBV27	NA	TRBD1	CASSSGQGVQPQHF	TGTGCCAGCAGTTCGGGACAGGGAGTACAGCCCCAGCATTTT
TRBJ1-5	TRBV7-9	NA	NA	CASSLFPGPSNQPQHF	TGTGCCAGCAGTTTATTCCCCGGTCCCAGCAATCAGCCCCAGCATTTT
TRBJ2-7	TRBV2	few	NA	CASSVGYEQYF	TGTGCCAGCAGTGTCGGCTACGAGCAGTACTTC
TRBJ1-6	TRBV4-1	NA	NA	CASSQAHSPTGTNSPLHF	TGCGCCAGCAGCCAAGCTCATAGCCCTACAGGGACTAATTCACCCCTCCACTTT
TRBJ1-2	TRBV6-6	few	TRBD1	CASSTRTGRADGYTF	TGTGCCAGCAGTACCCGGACAGGGCGAGCGGATGGCTACACCTTC
TRBJ1-1	TRBV7-9	NA	NA	CASSLAHGQNTEAFF	TGTGCCAGCAGCTTAGCCCATGGACAGAACACTGAAGCTTTCTTT
TRBJ2-1	TRBV4-3	NA	TRBD2	CASSQRAGGRVAGGRNEQFF	TGCGCCAGCAGCCAGAGAGCAGGGGGCAGGGTAGCGGGAGGGCGCAATGAGCAGTTCTTC
TRBJ1-1	TRBV29-1	NA	NA	CSDPMGARGTEAFF	TGCAGCGACCCCATGGGCGCAAGGGGCACTGAAGCTTTCTTT
TRBJ1-5	TRBV5-8	NA	NA	CASSLRGYSNQPQHF	TGTGCCAGCAGCTTGAGGGGATATAGCAATCAGCCCCAGCATTTT
TRBJ2-3	TRBV18	once	NA	CASSPEMGLTDTQYF	TGTGCCAGCTCACCAGAAATGGGACTTACAGATACGCAGTATTTT
TRBJ1-2	TRBV28	NA	NA	CASSLHGVPYGYTF	TGTGCCAGCAGTTTACACGGGGTCCCCTATGGCTACACCTTC
TRBJ2-7	TRBV27	NA	TRBD2	CASRSQLGGENEQYF	TGTGCCAGCAGGAGCCAACTCGGGGGGGAAAACGAGCAGTACTTC
TRBJ1-1	TRBV9	NA	TRBD1	CASSGRTGPEAFF	TGTGCCAGCAGCGGTCGGACAGGGCCTGAAGCTTTCTTT
TRBJ2-1	TRBV27	NA	TRBD2	CASSYSSGGDYNEQFF	TGTGCCAGCAGCTATTCTAGCGGGGGGGATTACAATGAGCAGTTCTTC
TRBJ1-2	TRBV7-9	few	NA	CASTLPPGHPLNYGYTF	TGTGCCAGCACTCTACCTCCGGGACACCCTCTTAACTATGGCTACACCTTC
TRBJ1-2	TRBV5-4	NA	NA	CASSLGGDPFTGGYTF	TGTGCCAGCAGCTTGGGGGGGGACCCCTTCACGGGGGGCTACACCTTC
TRBJ1-4	TRBV7-2	NA	NA	CASSSRLATNEKLFF	TGTGCCAGCAGCTCCCGGTTAGCAACTAATGAAAAACTGTTTTTT
TRBJ2-4	TRBV4-3	once	TRBD1	CASSQTGGRLTAKNIQYF	TGCGCCAGCAGCCAAACAGGGGGACGACTGACAGCCAAAAACATTCAGTACTTC
TRBJ1-2	TRBV7-9	NA	TRBD1	CASSGGDDRGPGYTF	TGTGCCAGCAGCGGGGGGGACGACAGGGGGCCCGGCTACACCTTC
TRBJ2-7	TRBV28	NA	NA	CASSLDPRYSSYEQYF	TGTGCCAGCAGTTTGGATCCCCGGTACAGCTCCTACGAGCAGTACTTC
TRBJ2-6	TRBV27	NA	NA	CASSYLAPGASGANVLTF	TGTGCCAGCAGTTACCTCGCTCCAGGGGCCTCTGGGGCCAACGTCCTGACTTTC
TRBJ2-1	TRBV5-1	NA	NA	CASSLGASDEQFF	TGCGCCAGCAGCTTGGGGGCCTCCGATGAGCAGTTCTTC